This T cell receptor beta chain is from a study of early T cells in non-severe SARS-CoV-2 infection. The overall study: Bulk RNA taken from unsorted whole blood was sequenced, leaving chains unpaired. Study findings and constraints: Matches to VDJdb favored anti-spike CD8 responses and missed private and CD4 specificities.

As concerns this clonotype: Its antigen is still unknown.

Molecules of cDNA were individually given unique molecular identifiers that were attached to them. TCRdb reprocessed the 5' RACE reads with MiXCR, giving one entry per CDR3 protein. The table lists some 71,000 distinct CDR3 sequences, 9.5% of them singletons, with under 6.5% in the top ten. From germline, CDR1 is MNHEY and CDR2 SMNVEV (reference sequence). Trimming left V 0 bases short and J 3 bases short, with 9 bases between. The CDR3 has 14 amino acids. This TCR was recovered from an adult who was a healthcare worker with PCR-confirmed SARS-CoV-2 infection or an uninfected control (not recorded which). This chain connects TRBV27 to TRBJ2-7; D is possibly TRBD1 (6 bases). The sequenced sample consisted of whole blood. The CDR3 DNA reads as TGTGCCAGCAGTTTATCGGGACACGTCTACGAGCAGTACTTC. This gives the protein CASSLSGHVYEQYF.